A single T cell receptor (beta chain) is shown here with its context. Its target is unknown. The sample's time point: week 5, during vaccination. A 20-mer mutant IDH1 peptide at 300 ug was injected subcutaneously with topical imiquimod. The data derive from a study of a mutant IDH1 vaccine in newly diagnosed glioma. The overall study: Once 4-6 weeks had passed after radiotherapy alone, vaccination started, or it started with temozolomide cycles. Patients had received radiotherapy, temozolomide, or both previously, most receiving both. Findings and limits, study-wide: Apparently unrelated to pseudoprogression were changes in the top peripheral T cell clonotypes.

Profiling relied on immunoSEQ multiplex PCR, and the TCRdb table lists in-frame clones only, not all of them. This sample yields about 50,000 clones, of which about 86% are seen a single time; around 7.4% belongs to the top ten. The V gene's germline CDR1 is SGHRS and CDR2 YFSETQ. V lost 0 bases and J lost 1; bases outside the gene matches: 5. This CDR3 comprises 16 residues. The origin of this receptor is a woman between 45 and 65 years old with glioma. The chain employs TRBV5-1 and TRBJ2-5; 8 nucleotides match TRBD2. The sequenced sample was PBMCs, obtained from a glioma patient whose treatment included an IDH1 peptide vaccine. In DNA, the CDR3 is TGCGCCAGCAGCTTGGTTGTTAGCGGGGCCCAAGAGACCCAGTACTTC. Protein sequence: CASSLVVSGAQETQYF.